These 16 T cell receptor beta chains were all obtained from the same sample, sequenced in a study of post-analysis software for immune sequencing data. Study observations and caveats: Among 5 or 6 TRBV segments more frequent in patients than controls were TRBV5-6, TRBV5-1 and TRBV20-1.

Their cognate antigens are unknown. Presence of unique molecular identifiers characterized the TCR beta cDNA libraries. A single record per CDR3 protein comes from TCRdb applying MiXCR to the PCR reads. The sample records hundreds of thousands of distinct CDR3 sequences, about 53% being singletons. Sequences were obtained from blood. These receptors all come from a girl aged 5 to 17 with multiple sclerosis.

The CDR3 here is CSARDQAGHATNEKLFF. The CDR3 nucleotides read TGCAGTGCTAGAGATCAGGCGGGACATGCAACTAATGAAAAACTGTTTTTT. The chain employs TRBV20-1 and TRBJ1-4; a weak D match, TRBD1 (6 bases). Germline V lookup: CDR1 DFQATT, CDR2 SNEGSKA (reference sequence). Between the trimmed V and J ends, which lost 0 bases and 0 bases, there was a span of 14 bases. The CDR3 sequence is 17 residues long.

V gene TRBV29-1 combines with J gene TRBJ2-1; 8 bases align to TRBD1. After removal of 1 base from V and 10 bases from J, the junction contained 12 bases not matched to a gene. CDR1 and CDR2 from the germline V gene are SQVTM and ANQGSEA. This CDR3 has 15 amino acids. CDR3 amino acids: CSVEVQGAWRGEQFF. DNA for the CDR3: TGCAGCGTTGAAGTCCAGGGGGCATGGCGAGGCGAGCAGTTCTTC.

V and J are TRBV29-1 and TRBJ2-5; 9 nucleotides match TRBD1. J lost 1 base, V lost 6 bases, and 3 bases had no gene match. The CDR3 has 13 residues. Germline V gene data show CDR1 as SQVTM and CDR2 as ANQGSEA. CDR3 DNA: TGCAGCGTGGGGACAGGGCCCCAAGAGACCCAGTACTTC. This codes for CSVGTGPQETQYF.

The V call is TRBV12-3 or TRBV12-4, the J call TRBJ1-6; TRBD1 aligns across 7 bases. V shed 2 bases, J shed 10 bases, and the junction held 8 bases outside the gene matches. This CDR3 spans 15 amino acids. CDR3 bases: TGTGCCAGCAGTTTAAATCTAGGGGGCAACTCACCCCTCCACTTT. The encoded protein is CASSLNLGGNSPLHF.

The rearrangement uses TRBV5-1 and TRBJ2-7; D possibly uses TRBD1 or TRBD2 (5 bases each). Germline V gene lookup returns CDR1 SGHRS and CDR2 YFSETQ. The germline V and J ends were trimmed by 0 bases and 0 bases, with 10 bases remaining between them. This CDR3 has 15 residues. The CDR3 sequence is CASSLGDPSSYEQYF. As DNA, the CDR3 is TGCGCCAGCAGCTTGGGGGACCCGAGCTCCTACGAGCAGTACTTC.

This clonotype was seen only a few times. The chain links TRBV24-1 to TRBJ1-1; D may be TRBD1 (5 bases). The germline V and J ends were trimmed by 7 bases and 2 bases, with 10 bases remaining between them. Germline-derived CDR1 and CDR2 are KGHDR and SFDVKD. The CDR3 runs 13 residues. The CDR3 here is CATRGDRNTEAFF. DNA for the CDR3: TGTGCCACCAGGGGGGACCGTAACACTGAAGCTTTCTTT.

This clonotype was detected a few times. This chain joins TRBV2 and TRBJ1-1, with 9 bases identical to TRBD1. The CDR3 totals 15 residues. The V segment lost 5 bases and the J segment 2 bases; nucleotides outside the gene matches: 6. Germline lookup yields CDR1 SNHLY and CDR2 FYNNEI. Here the CDR3 reads CASSSPGQGNTEAFF. The CDR3 DNA reads TGTGCCAGCAGTTCACCGGGACAGGGCAACACTGAAGCTTTCTTT.

The chain employs TRBV14 and TRBJ2-5; no definite D call. Germline CDR1 reads SGHDN; CDR2 reads FVKESK. Trimming pared 1 base from V and 4 bases from J, leaving 13 bases between. The CDR3 sequence is 15 residues long. CDR3 coding DNA: TGTGCCAGCAGCCAAGGGACCGCTCGGCGAGAGACCCAGTACTTC. Translated, it gives CASSQGTARRETQYF.

A single count supports this clonotype. This chain connects TRBV6-1 to TRBJ2-7; possible D gene TRBD1, 5 bases. Germline V CDR1 and CDR2: MNHNS, SASEGT. Trimming stripped 8 bases from V and 9 bases from J, with 14 bases between. There are 11 residues in the CDR3. In DNA, the CDR3 is TGTGCCAGCGATAAAACAGGCGGGCAGTACTTC. Residues: CASDKTGGQYF.

This clonotype was picked up one time. The rearrangement joins TRBV20-1 to TRBJ1-1, with no clear D. Trimming pared 5 bases from V and 5 bases from J, leaving 6 bases between. Germline assignment: CDR1 DFQATT and CDR2 SNEGSKA (reference sequence). This CDR3 has 10 residues. For the CDR3, the DNA is TGCAGTGCTTTGGCGACTGAAGCTTTCTTT. Its protein is CSALATEAFF.

The chain employs TRBV5-1 and TRBJ2-4; no clear D gene. Matching the DNA end better, TRBJ2-7 makes the J call doubtful. Germline CDR1 SGHRS, CDR2 YFSETQ. The CDR3 has 14 amino acids. The CDR3 sequence is CASSLTLSDHEQYF. DNA of the CDR3: TGCGCCAGCAGCTTGACACTCTCGGACCACGAGCAGTACTTC.

The genes are TRBV5-1 and TRBJ2-5; possibly TRBD1 for D (5 bases). Germline V gives CDR1 SGHRS, CDR2 YFSETQ. The germline V and J ends were trimmed by 0 bases and 0 bases, with 6 bases remaining between them. The CDR3 covers 14 residues. The CDR3 sequence is CASSLGQHQETQYF. The CDR3 coding sequence is TGCGCCAGCAGCTTGGGACAGCACCAAGAGACCCAGTACTTC.

In its sample, this clonotype was seen a few times. The chain uses TRBV12-3 or TRBV12-4 and TRBJ1-2; D not resolved. V lost 2 bases to trimming and J lost 0 bases, with 10 bases between them. The CDR3 covers 15 residues. Here the CDR3 reads CASSLHSSTNYGYTF. Written as DNA, the CDR3 is TGTGCCAGCAGTTTACACAGCTCAACTAACTATGGCTACACCTTC.

V is TRBV27 and J is TRBJ2-3, with D uncertain. V was shortened by 5 bases and J by 2 bases, with 8 bases between the two germline ends. The CDR3 runs to 13 residues. The germline gives CDR1 MNHEY, CDR2 SMNVEV (reference sequence). The CDR3 nucleotides are TGTGCCAGCAGTACCTCCCTCACAGATACGCAGTATTTT. Translated, it gives CASSTSLTDTQYF.

The chain combines TRBV5-1 with TRBJ2-2, with D possibly being TRBD1 or TRBD2 (7 bases each). The ends were cut back, 7 bases at V and 6 bases at J, with 13 bases in the middle. Germline V CDR1 and CDR2: SGHRS, YFSETQ. The CDR3 contains 13 residues. CDR3 sequence reads: CASRDSGAGELFF. The CDR3, as DNA: TGCGCCAGCCGGGACAGCGGGGCCGGGGAGCTGTTTTTT.

The chain is built from TRBV5-1 and TRBJ2-3; 8 bases agree with TRBD2. CDR3 length equals 14 residues. The trim removed 0 bases at V and 14 bases at J, leaving 11 bases unmatched. Germline-derived CDR1 and CDR2 are SGHRS and YFSETQ. The CDR3 reads CASSLEGGLAPRYF. Here the CDR3 DNA reads TGCGCCAGCAGCTTGGAGGGAGGACTAGCCCCACGGTATTTT.